This T cell receptor (beta chain) was sequenced for a study of naive and memory T cell subsets. Study-level results: The RNA method is potentially sensitive to activation and differentiation changes.

An oligonucleotide containing a UMI was ligated to the 3' end of TCR cDNA. Adult healthy volunteers gave 2.5 ml peripheral blood for whole-blood RNA. The CDR3 is 15 amino acids. Unmatched junction bases numbered 8, after V lost 4 bases and J lost 5 bases. Germline CDR1 is SEHNR and CDR2 is FQNEAQ (reference sequence). Amplification of ligated cDNA took four PCR rounds with SP2 and nested alpha and beta constant primers. TCRdb redid the calling of the 5' RACE reads with MiXCR, one entry per CDR3 protein. The sample lists some 60,000 distinct CDR3 sequences; 8% were seen once. This clonotype was detected a few times. Antigen specificity is unknown.

The source is a female donor in good health. This sequence joins TRBV7-9 and TRBJ2-1; 7 nucleotides agree with TRBD2. The DNA for the CDR3 is TGTGCCAGCAGCTCCCCTGCGGGGGACGACAATGAGCAGTTCTTC. Its protein is CASSSPAGDDNEQFF.